Shown below are 2 T cell receptor beta chains from a single sample sequenced in a study of blood T cell repertoires in COVID-19. TCRdb keeps only in-frame clones here, not all; method: immunoSEQ multiplex PCR. The sample lists over 200,000 clones, 70% to 90% occurring once. Sequencing used PBMCs or T cells enriched from blood (not recorded which). All receptors derive from a man aged 40-49 years who had recovered from COVID-19.

V and J are TRBV27 and TRBJ2-7; 9 bases map to TRBD2. Germline V gene lookup returns CDR1 MNHEY and CDR2 SMNVEV (reference sequence). The CDR3 is 15 residues long. V shed 3 bases, J shed 0 bases, and the junction held 3 bases outside the gene matches. The CDR3 region is CASSFLAGPSYEQYF. The CDR3 coding sequence is TGTGCCAGCAGTTTCCTAGCGGGGCCCTCCTACGAGCAGTACTTC.

The CDR3 region is CASSLRGASTDTQYF. The CDR3 DNA follows: TGTGCCAGCAGTCTCAGGGGGGCCAGCACAGATACGCAGTATTTT. The chain uses TRBV2 and TRBJ2-3; TRBD1 might be the D (7 bases). CDR3 length equals 15 residues. V was pared by 5 bases and J by 0 bases, with 12 bases between. CDR1 and CDR2 (germline): SNHLY, FYNNEI.